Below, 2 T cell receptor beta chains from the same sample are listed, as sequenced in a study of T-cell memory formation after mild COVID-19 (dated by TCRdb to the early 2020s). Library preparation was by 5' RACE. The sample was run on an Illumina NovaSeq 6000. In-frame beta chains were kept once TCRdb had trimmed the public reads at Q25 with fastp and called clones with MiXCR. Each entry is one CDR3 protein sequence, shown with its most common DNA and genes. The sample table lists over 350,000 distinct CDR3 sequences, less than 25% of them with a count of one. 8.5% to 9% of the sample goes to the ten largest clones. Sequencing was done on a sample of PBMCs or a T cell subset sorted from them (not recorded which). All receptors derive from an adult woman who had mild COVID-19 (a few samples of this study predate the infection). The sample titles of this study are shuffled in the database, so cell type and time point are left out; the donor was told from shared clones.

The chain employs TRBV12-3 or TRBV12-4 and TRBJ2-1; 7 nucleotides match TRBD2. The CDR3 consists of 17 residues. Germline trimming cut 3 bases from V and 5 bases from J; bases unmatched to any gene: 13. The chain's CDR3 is CASSFLGLSSSNNEQFF. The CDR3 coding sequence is TGTGCCAGCAGTTTTCTGGGACTAAGCTCCTCTAACAATGAGCAGTTCTTC.

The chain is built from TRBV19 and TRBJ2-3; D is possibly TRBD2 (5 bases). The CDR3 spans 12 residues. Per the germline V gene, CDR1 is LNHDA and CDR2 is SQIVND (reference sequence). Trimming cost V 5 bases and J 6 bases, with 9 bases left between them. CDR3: CASSVPGDTQYF. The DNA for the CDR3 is TGTGCCAGTAGTGTTCCGGGGGATACGCAGTATTTT.